These 15 T cell receptor beta chains were sequenced from one sample in a study of control samples from healthy donors and cancer patients. Clones were sequenced by immunoSEQ multiplex PCR, and TCRdb holds only the in-frame ones, with some missing. Here the sample spans some 44,000 clones, 60% to 80% being singletons. The sequenced sample was formalin-fixed, paraffin-embedded tissue. The receptors were sampled from a male donor with melanoma.

The rearrangement uses TRBV12-3 or TRBV12-4 and TRBJ2-1; tentative D call: TRBD1 (6 bases). The CDR3 loop spans 12 amino acids. V was shortened by 3 bases and J by 9 bases, with 9 bases between the two germline ends. In DNA, the CDR3 is TGTGCCAGCAGTTTCCCCAGGGGTGAGCAGTTCTTC. Translating gives CASSFPRGEQFF.

V is TRBV6-4 and J is TRBJ1-5; unclear D gene. Trimming took off 8 bases at V and 7 bases at J, with 9 bases between the two ends. The CDR3 length is 11 residues. Germline CDR1 MRHNA, CDR2 SNTAGT. CDR3 region: CASLTTQPQHF. CDR3 sequence (DNA): TGTGCCAGCCTTACCACCCAGCCCCAGCATTTT.

The V and J genes are TRBV5-1 and TRBJ2-5; D may match TRBD1 or TRBD2 (5 bases each). Germline-derived CDR1 and CDR2 are SGHRS and YFSETQ. Deletions cut 0 bases from V and 0 bases from J, with 9 bases between. The CDR3 extends over 15 amino acids. As DNA, the CDR3 is TGCGCCAGCAGCTTGGCAGGGACGTACCAAGAGACCCAGTACTTC. Residues: CASSLAGTYQETQYF.

There are a few counts of this clone. The rearrangement joins TRBV7-7 to TRBJ2-2, with 10 bases lining up with TRBD1. V lost 5 bases to trimming and J lost 5 bases; unmatched junction nucleotides: 5. CDR3 length equals 15 residues. Germline V gives CDR1 SSHAT, CDR2 FNYEAQ (reference sequence). Written as DNA, the CDR3 is TGTGCCAGCAGCGCAGGACAGGGGGTTACCGGGGAGCTGTTTTTT. Translation: CASSAGQGVTGELFF.

The V and J genes are TRBV11-2 and TRBJ1-1; D perhaps matches TRBD1 (6 bases). This CDR3 is 19 amino acids long. The V end was cut by 3 bases, the J end by 1 base, with 24 bases between. Germline values: CDR1 SGHAT, CDR2 FQNNGV. The CDR3: CASSLGAGVGEYSNTEAFF. The DNA for the CDR3 is TGTGCCAGCAGCTTGGGGGCCGGGGTTGGTGAATACTCGAACACTGAAGCTTTCTTT. Full variable domain (remainder filled in from reference TRBV11-2 and TRBJ1-1): EAGVAQSPRYKIIEKRQSVAFWCNPISGHATLYWYQQILGQGPKLLIQFQNNGVVDDSQLPKDRFSAERLKGVDSTLKIQPAKLEDSAVYLCASSLGAGVGEYSNTEAFFGQGTRLTVV.

This clone was counted ten times or more. The chain has TRBV6-5 and TRBJ2-3, with 8 bases that match TRBD2. The CDR3 spans 15 residues. Germline V gene sequence: CDR1 MNHEY, CDR2 SVGAGI. The junction had 8 bases not matched to a gene; V was cut back by 5 bases and J by 4 bases. The chain's CDR3 is CASSTQRERADTQYF. The CDR3, as DNA: TGTGCCAGCAGTACCCAGCGGGAGCGGGCAGATACGCAGTATTTT.

J is TRBJ2-7 and V is TRBV5-4; perhaps TRBD1 as D (5 bases). Trimming shortened V by 0 bases and J by 2 bases, and 9 bases separated the two germline ends. Germline V gene data show CDR1 as SGHNT and CDR2 as YYREEE (reference sequence). The CDR3 totals 14 residues. DNA for the CDR3: TGTGCCAGCAGCTTGGCCAGGGATCCCTACGAGCAGTACTTC. Translating it yields CASSLARDPYEQYF. The entire variable domain, with the rest obtained from reference TRBV5-4 and TRBJ2-7, is as follows: ETGVTQSPTHLIKTRGQQVTLRCSSQSGHNTVSWYQQALGQGPQFIFQYYREEENGRGNFPPRFSGLQFPNYSSELNVNALELDDSALYLCASSLARDPYEQYFGPGTRLTVT.

The rearrangement uses TRBV28 and TRBJ2-7; TRBD1 matches at 10 bases. CDR3 size: 16 residues. Germline V gene data show CDR1 as MDHEN and CDR2 as SYDVKM. With 6 bases clipped from V and 3 bases from J, the junction kept 11 bases outside the gene matches. This chain's CDR3 is CASRHKAGTGVYEQYF. CDR3 nucleotide sequence: TGTGCCAGCAGACATAAAGCCGGGACAGGGGTCTACGAGCAGTACTTC. The whole variable domain, remainder taken from reference TRBV28 and TRBJ2-7, is DVKVTQSSRYLVKRTGEKVFLECVQDMDHENMFWYRQDPGLGLRLIYFSYDVKMKEKGDIPEGYSVSREKKERFSLILESASTNQTSMYLCASRHKAGTGVYEQYFGPGTRLTVT.

This clone occurred once. V usage is TRBV28 and J usage is TRBJ2-5; D is perhaps TRBD1 or TRBD2 (5 bases each). The CDR3 loop spans 13 amino acids. Trimming took 2 bases from V and 5 from J, leaving 9 bases between them. Germline V CDR1 and CDR2: MDHEN, SYDVKM. The CDR3 nucleotides read TGTGCCAGCAGTTTACCGGGGACGGAGACCCAGTACTTC. Protein: CASSLPGTETQYF.

This clone was counted at least ten times. The chain combines TRBV4-2 with TRBJ1-5; unclear D gene. CDR3 length: 13 residues. Germline loops: CDR1 LGHNA, CDR2 YNFKEQ. V was shortened by 1 base and J by 6 bases, with 7 bases between the two germline ends. In nucleotides, the CDR3 is TGTGCCAGCAGCCAAGGGCTAGGTCAGCCCCAGCATTTT. Amino acids: CASSQGLGQPQHF.

The J gene is TRBJ2-2, the V gene TRBV6-1; no clear D. The CDR3 extends over 14 amino acids. V was cut by 3 bases and J by 6 bases, with 11 bases left in between. Germline V gene sequence: CDR1 MNHNS, CDR2 SASEGT. CDR3 residues: CASSEGRLAGELFF. DNA for the CDR3: TGTGCCAGCAGTGAGGGCAGGCTCGCCGGGGAGCTGTTTTTT.

Regarding this clone: This is likely an artifact of a read error, given a far larger clone one base away. The chain combines TRBV28 with TRBJ2-3, with a possible D match to TRBD2 (5 bases). The CDR3 spans 15 residues. The germline CDR1 and CDR2 sequences are MDHEN and SYDVKM. The CDR3 is CASSNLWASIDTQYF. The DNA of the CDR3 is TGTGCCAGCAGTAATCTCTGGGCTAGCATAGATACGCAGTATTTT.

This rearrangement joins TRBV5-1 to TRBJ2-1, with 10 bases aligning to TRBD2. The germline V gene encodes CDR1 SGHRS and CDR2 YFSETQ. This CDR3 has 16 residues. V was clipped by 4 bases and J by 4 bases; unmatched bases: 8. In DNA, the CDR3 is TGCGCCAGCAGCCTGCAGACTAGCGGGCTATACAATGAGCAGTTCTTC. As protein: CASSLQTSGLYNEQFF.

This chain connects TRBV4-1 to TRBJ1-5; D unclear. V shed 2 bases and J shed 6 bases, with 11 bases lying between them. Looked up from germline, CDR1 is MGHRA and CDR2 is YSYEKL. The CDR3 length is 14 residues. The CDR3 sequence: CASSQPGGSQPQHF. The CDR3 DNA follows: TGCGCCAGCAGCCAACCGGGAGGAAGTCAGCCCCAGCATTTT.

The genes are TRBV3-1 (or the pseudogene TRBV3-2) and TRBJ1-5; a possible D gene is TRBD1 (5 bases). V dropped 2 bases and J dropped 7 bases, with 9 bases sitting between them. Germline V gene data show CDR1 as LGHDT and CDR2 as YNNKEL (reference sequence). The CDR3 has 13 amino acids. The CDR3 region has the DNA TGTGCCAGCAGCCAACAGGGTGAACAGCCCCAGCATTTT. Translating gives CASSQQGEQPQHF.